Each of the 2 T cell receptor beta chains below was sequenced from the same sample in a study of blood T cells in healthy people across ages. Through a sample-barcoded 5' primer and a J-beta primer mix, a second PCR was run for about 6 to 11 cycles. TCRdb re-derived calls from the 5' RACE reads in MiXCR, one entry per CDR3 protein. The sample yields fewer than 1.5 million distinct CDR3 sequences, approximately 40% seen once. Specimen: blood. All receptors come from a woman aged 18-35 years in good health.

This clonotype has a count of ten or more. This CDR3 reads CASSDPLAGVVETQYF. CDR3 DNA sequence: TGTGCCAGCAGTGACCCACTAGCGGGGGTAGTGGAGACCCAGTACTTC. V gene TRBV25-1 combines with J gene TRBJ2-5, with 11 bases matching TRBD2. The CDR3 totals 16 residues. The germline V gene has CDR1 MGHDK and CDR2 SYGVNS. The trim removed 3 bases at V and 5 bases at J, leaving 8 bases unmatched.

Regarding this clonotype: Being one base from a much bigger clone, this may be a read error. V and J are TRBV20-1 and TRBJ2-3; D may be TRBD1 (6 bases). CDR1 is DFQATT and CDR2 is SNEGSKA in the germline V gene (reference sequence). CDR3 length: 12 residues. Trimming cost V 3 bases and J 2 bases, with 6 bases left between them. The CDR3 DNA reads TGCAGTGCTAGGGGGGCCACAGATACGCAGTATTTT. Translating gives CSARGATDTQYF.